The 31 T cell receptor beta chains listed next were all sequenced from one sample in a study of blood T cell repertoires in COVID-19. The protocol was immunoSEQ multiplex PCR, while the TCRdb copy is restricted to in-frame clones and leaves out a portion. The table records more than 65,000 clones, less than 90% of them present only once. The sequencing input was peripheral blood. All receptors come from a man aged 50 or older with acute or convalescent COVID-19.

V gene TRBV6-5 combines with J gene TRBJ1-2; no reliable D call. CDR3 length equals 14 residues. The V and J ends lost 2 bases and 5 bases respectively, with 12 bases between them. CDR1 MNHEY and CDR2 SVGAGI come from the germline V gene. This chain's CDR3 is CASSYAQTEYGYTF. In nucleotides, the CDR3 is TGTGCCAGCAGTTACGCTCAGACGGAGTATGGCTACACCTTC.

The rearrangement uses TRBV29-1 and TRBJ1-4; D gene uncertain. The germline V and J ends were trimmed by 6 bases and 7 bases, with 9 bases remaining between them. Germline loops: CDR1 SQVTM, CDR2 ANQGSEA. The CDR3 contains 11 residues. The CDR3 here is CSVSWAEKLFF. CDR3 nucleotides: TGCAGCGTATCCTGGGCTGAAAAACTGTTTTTT.

The chain recombines TRBV3-1 (or the pseudogene TRBV3-2) with TRBJ2-7, with TRBD1 identical over 9 bases. The germline CDR1 and CDR2 sequences are LGHDT and YNNKEL (reference sequence). The V and J ends lost 0 bases and 6 bases, in that order; junction bases with no gene match: 6. The CDR3 totals 15 residues. For the CDR3, the DNA is TGTGCCAGCAGCCAAGATAGTATGACAGGGGGCGAGCAGTACTTC. Amino acids: CASSQDSMTGGEQYF.

Notes on this clone: At one of its ends the junction is not consistent with the germline gene, which may arise from a read error. V is TRBV20-1 and J is TRBJ1-2; TRBD1 matches 12 bases. The germline V gene has CDR1 DFQATT and CDR2 SNEGSKA (reference sequence). The CDR3 covers 12 residues. The CDR3 loop is CSASDPGQGAFF. CDR3 coding DNA: TGCAGTGCTAGTGATCCGGGACAGGGGGCATTCTTC.

The chain couples TRBV27 to TRBJ1-5, with TRBD1 matching over 7 bases. V was pared by 8 bases and J by 0 bases, with 7 bases of the junction left unmatched. This CDR3 is 15 amino acids long. The V gene's germline CDR1 is MNHEY and CDR2 SMNVEV (reference sequence). DNA of the CDR3: TGTGCCAGCCGAAACAGGGGTTATAGCAATCAGCCCCAGCATTTT. Translated: CASRNRGYSNQPQHF.

This chain connects TRBV25-1 to TRBJ1-1; D uncertain. CDR1 is MGHDK, CDR2 SYGVNS, per germline. There are 14 residues in the CDR3. Trimming removed 3 bases at V and 2 bases at J, with 10 bases between. The DNA of the CDR3 is TGTGCCAGCAGTGATCTCCAGAAAAACACTGAAGCTTTCTTT. Amino acids: CASSDLQKNTEAFF.

This clone was found once. The genes are TRBV24-1 and TRBJ2-3; D is ambiguous. V lost 7 bases to trimming and J lost 8 bases, with 9 bases between them. Per the germline V gene, CDR1 is KGHDR and CDR2 is SFDVKD. This CDR3 contains 11 residues. The CDR3, as DNA: TGTGCCACCAGCCATGAGCTTACGCAGTATTTT. Its protein product is CATSHELTQYF.

The genes are TRBV7-8 and TRBJ1-6, with 10 bases identical to TRBD1. The CDR3 is 15 amino acids. The trim removed 2 bases at V and 10 bases at J, leaving 5 bases unmatched. Germline lookup yields CDR1 SGHVS and CDR2 FQNEAQ. CDR3 nucleotide sequence: TGTGCCAGCAGCTTAATGCGGGACAGGGGATCACCCCTCCACTTT. The encoded protein is CASSLMRDRGSPLHF.

This clone was seen only a few times. The rearrangement links TRBV27 to TRBJ2-1; 7 nucleotides align to TRBD1. The CDR3 sequence is 14 residues long. Trimming took 3 bases from V and 8 from J; bases not matched to a gene: 7. CDR1 is MNHEY, CDR2 SMNVEV, per germline (reference sequence). CDR3 coding DNA: TGTGCCAGCAGTTTTAAGGGGGCTAAGGATGAGCAGTTCTTC. Its protein is CASSFKGAKDEQFF.

The gene calls are TRBV10-3 and TRBJ1-2; 7 bases agree with TRBD1. V gave up 6 bases and J gave up 5 bases; unmatched junction bases: 9. Germline CDR1 ENHRY, CDR2 SYGVKD. The CDR3 runs 14 residues. The CDR3 loop reads CAIRPSTGKYGYTF. In DNA form, the CDR3 reads TGTGCCATCAGACCATCGACAGGGAAGTATGGCTACACCTTC.

The chain combines TRBV5-1 with TRBJ2-1; TRBD2 matches at 7 bases. The trim removed 0 bases at V and 0 bases at J, leaving 6 bases unmatched. This CDR3 comprises 17 residues. The V gene's germline CDR1 is SGHRS and CDR2 YFSETQ. CDR3 coding DNA: TGCGCCAGCAGCTTGGATCTAGCGGAGACCTCCTACAATGAGCAGTTCTTC. It translates to CASSLDLAETSYNEQFF. The variable domain in full, completed from reference TRBV5-1 and TRBJ2-1, reads KAGVTQTPRYLIKTRGQQVTLSCSPISGHRSVSWYQQTPGQGLQFLFEYFSETQRNKGNFPGRFSGRQFSNSRSEMNVSTLELGDSALYLCASSLDLAETSYNEQFFGPGTRLTVL.

This chain links TRBV6-5 with TRBJ2-1; the match to TRBD1 covers 8 bases. Germline V lookup: CDR1 MNHEY, CDR2 SVGAGI. This CDR3 comprises 14 residues. J lost 4 bases, V lost 8 bases, and 7 bases had no gene match. The CDR3 DNA follows: TGTGCCAGCCAGAGGACAGGGTCATACAATGAGCAGTTCTTC. As protein: CASQRTGSYNEQFF.

This chain joins TRBV5-1 and TRBJ2-2; D is perhaps TRBD1 (5 bases). Germline assignment: CDR1 SGHRS and CDR2 YFSETQ. Deletions cut 0 bases from V and 6 bases from J, with 12 bases between. There are 15 residues in the CDR3. CDR3 in amino acids: CASSLVPGLAGELFF. DNA of the CDR3: TGCGCCAGCAGCTTGGTCCCAGGGCTGGCCGGGGAGCTGTTTTTT.

V gene TRBV7-6 combines with J gene TRBJ2-1; unclear D gene. The V gene lost 3 bases and the J gene lost 3 bases, with 15 bases spanning the gap. CDR1 is SGHVS and CDR2 is FNYEAQ in the germline V gene. CDR3 size: 16 residues. This CDR3 reads CASSFGLISRYNEQFF. The CDR3, as DNA: TGTGCCAGCAGCTTCGGGTTAATTTCGCGCTACAATGAGCAGTTCTTC.

The sample holds one count of this clone. The chain couples TRBV7-8 to TRBJ2-1; D may be TRBD1 (5 bases). The CDR3 has 16 residues. Trimming shortened V by 5 bases and J by 0 bases, and 14 bases separated the two germline ends. CDR1 is SGHVS, CDR2 FQNEAQ, per germline. CDR3 protein: CASSPRQISSYNEQFF. CDR3 in DNA: TGTGCCAGCAGCCCCAGACAGATAAGCTCCTACAATGAGCAGTTCTTC.

V gene TRBV5-5 combines with J gene TRBJ1-2; no clear D gene. The ends were cut back, 0 bases at V and 2 bases at J, with 2 bases in the middle. The germline V gene has CDR1 SGHKS and CDR2 YYEKEE (reference sequence). The CDR3 runs to 12 residues. CDR3 region: CASSLANYGYTF. The CDR3 DNA reads TGTGCCAGCAGCTTGGCAAACTATGGCTACACCTTC.

The chain joins TRBV19 to TRBJ1-1; 10 bases are a match to TRBD1. The CDR3 loop spans 14 amino acids. Trimming took 1 base from V and 4 from J; bases not matched to a gene: 0. CDR1 is LNHDA, CDR2 SQIVND, per germline (reference sequence). The CDR3 is CASSIGDRGTEAFF. The CDR3 coding sequence is TGTGCCAGTAGTATAGGGGACAGGGGCACTGAAGCTTTCTTT.

J is TRBJ2-5 and V is TRBV4-1, with 7 nucleotides matching TRBD2. This CDR3 has 19 residues. Germline lookup yields CDR1 MGHRA and CDR2 YSYEKL. V dropped 3 bases and J dropped 1; count of bases not matched to a gene: 17. The CDR3 region is CASSQGGFVTGKSQETQYF. CDR3 sequence (DNA): TGCGCCAGCAGCCAGGGGGGGTTTGTTACGGGAAAGTCCCAAGAGACCCAGTACTTC.

The rearrangement links TRBV27 to TRBJ2-1, with 11 nucleotides matching TRBD2. With 5 bases clipped from V and 3 bases from J, the junction kept 6 bases outside the gene matches. The CDR3 covers 16 residues. Germline loops: CDR1 MNHEY, CDR2 SMNVEV (reference sequence). The CDR3 DNA is TGTGCCAGCAGTAGCGGGACTAGCGGCTACTACAATGAGCAGTTCTTC. Its protein product is CASSSGTSGYYNEQFF.

On this clone itself: A read error may produce the germline difference seen at one junction end. The chain is built from TRBV24-1 and TRBJ2-3; possibly TRBD1 for D (6 bases). The CDR3 consists of 11 residues. Germline CDR1 reads KGHDR; CDR2 reads SFDVKD. DNA of the CDR3: TGTGCCACCCAAGGGAACAGGGTACTTTTTTTT. Translated, it gives CATQGNRVLFF.

This clone was detected only a few times. The CDR3 loop reads CASSYSRGGSSYEQYF. The DNA of the CDR3 is TGTGCCAGCAGTTACTCGAGGGGGGGGAGCTCCTACGAGCAGTACTTC. The rearrangement uses TRBV6-5 and TRBJ2-7; D possibly corresponds to TRBD2 (7 bases). Trimming pared 0 bases from V and 0 bases from J, leaving 12 bases between. Germline assignment: CDR1 MNHEY and CDR2 SVGAGI. The CDR3 sequence is 16 residues long.

The chain is built from TRBV19 and TRBJ2-1, with 7 bases matching TRBD2. The germline CDR1 and CDR2 sequences are LNHDA and SQIVND (reference sequence). V was clipped by 7 bases and J by 7 bases; unmatched bases: 10. CDR3 size: 14 residues. The CDR3 coding sequence is TGTGCCAGTAATCAAGGACTAGGGAAAAATGAGCAGTTCTTC. Translated: CASNQGLGKNEQFF.

The rearrangement links TRBV28 to TRBJ1-6; TRBD1 aligns across 7 bases. There are 13 residues in the CDR3. The V gene end was trimmed by 5 bases and the J gene end by 15 bases; junction bases not matched to a gene: 10. CDR1 and CDR2 from the germline V gene are MDHEN and SYDVKM. CDR3 bases: TGTGCCAGCAGTGTGGGGACAGTCCGAAACCTCCACTTT. Its translation is CASSVGTVRNLHF.

The chain combines TRBV6-2 or TRBV6-3 with TRBJ1-1; 8 bases map to TRBD1. CDR3 length: 13 residues. Germline CDR1 reads MNHEY; CDR2 reads SVGEGT. V lost 5 bases, J lost 7 bases, and 6 bases stayed unmatched. CDR3 bases: TGTGCCAGCAGTCGACAGGGGTCGGTTGAAGCTTTCTTT. It is translated as CASSRQGSVEAFF.

This clone has a handful of counts. V is TRBV19 and J is TRBJ1-1; possible D gene TRBD1, 6 bases. Germline V CDR1 and CDR2: LNHDA, SQIVND (reference sequence). V was trimmed by 5 bases and J by 0 bases, leaving 13 bases between them. The CDR3 length is 15 residues. CDR3 sequence (DNA): TGTGCCAGTAGTTGGTCGCGGACAGTGAACACTGAAGCTTTCTTT. It is translated as CASSWSRTVNTEAFF.

This rearrangement joins TRBV23-1 to TRBJ1-1; TRBD1 agrees at 7 bases. TRBV23-1 is classed as an ORF, of uncertain function. The CDR3 is made up of 15 amino acids. J gave up 0 bases and V 4 bases, and 5 bases lay outside the gene matches. CDR3 residues: CASSRQGRMNTEAFF. The DNA of the CDR3 is TGCGCCAGCAGTCGACAGGGTAGGATGAACACTGAAGCTTTCTTT.

The chain combines TRBV3-1 (or the pseudogene TRBV3-2) with TRBJ1-1; maybe TRBD1 (5 bases). Trimming left V 0 bases short and J 7 bases short, with 18 bases between. The CDR3 loop spans 16 amino acids. Germline-derived CDR1 and CDR2 are LGHDT and YNNKEL (reference sequence). CDR3 sequence: CASSQERVSTAIEAFF. The CDR3 DNA is TGTGCCAGCAGCCAAGAGCGAGTTTCGACAGCTATTGAAGCTTTCTTT.

V and J are TRBV5-4 and TRBJ2-2; D gene unclear. CDR1 is SGHNT and CDR2 is YYREEE in the germline V gene (reference sequence). The length of the CDR3 is 14 residues. V was clipped by 2 bases and J by 4 bases, with 9 bases between them. The CDR3 coding sequence is TGTGCCAGCAGCTTAAATCACGGCACCGGGGAGCTGTTTTTT. This encodes CASSLNHGTGELFF.

J is TRBJ2-7 and V is TRBV12-2; the DNA was not used to check the table's D call, TRBD2. TRBV12-2 is reported as a pseudogene. The CDR3 is 19 residues long. CDR3 residues: CASRLETSELPLSSYEQYF. In nucleotides, the CDR3 is TGTGCAAGTCGCTTAGAGACCAGCGAACTACCTCTTAGCTCCTACGAGCAGTACTTC.

This chain connects TRBV19 to TRBJ1-6, with TRBD1 matching over 9 bases. CDR3 size: 16 residues. Germline values: CDR1 LNHDA, CDR2 SQIVND (reference sequence). V dropped 3 bases and J dropped 7; count of bases not matched to a gene: 7. CDR3 DNA sequence: TGTGCCAGTAGTATGCTGGGACAGGGATCCAATTCACCCCTCCACTTT. This sequence encodes CASSMLGQGSNSPLHF.

J is TRBJ2-7 and V is TRBV4-1; D ambiguous. The germline V and J ends were trimmed by 0 bases and 2 bases, with 11 bases remaining between them. CDR3 length: 15 amino acids. In germline, CDR1 is MGHRA, CDR2 YSYEKL. Here the CDR3 DNA reads TGCGCCAGCAGCCAAGATGATAGAGAACCCTACGAGCAGTACTTC. This translates into CASSQDDREPYEQYF.